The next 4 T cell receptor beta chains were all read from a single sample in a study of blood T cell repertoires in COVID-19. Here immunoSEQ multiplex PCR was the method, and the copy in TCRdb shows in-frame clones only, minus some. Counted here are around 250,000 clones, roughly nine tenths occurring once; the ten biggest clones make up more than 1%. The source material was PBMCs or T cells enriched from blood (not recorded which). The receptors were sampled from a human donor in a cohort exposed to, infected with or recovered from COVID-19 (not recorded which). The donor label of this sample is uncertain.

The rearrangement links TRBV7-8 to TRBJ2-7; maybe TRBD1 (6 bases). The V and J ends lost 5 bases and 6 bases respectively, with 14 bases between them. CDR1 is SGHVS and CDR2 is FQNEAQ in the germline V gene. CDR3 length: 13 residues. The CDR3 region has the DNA TGTGCCAGCAGCCCAGGGGCCTTCCGCGAGCAGTACTTC. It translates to CASSPGAFREQYF.

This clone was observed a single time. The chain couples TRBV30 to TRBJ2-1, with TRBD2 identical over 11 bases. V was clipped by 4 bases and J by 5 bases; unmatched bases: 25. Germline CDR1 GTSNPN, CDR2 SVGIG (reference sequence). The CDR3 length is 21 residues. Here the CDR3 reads CAWNRPRLAGPRPWRNNEQFF. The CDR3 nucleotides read TGTGCCTGGAACAGACCCCGACTAGCGGGGCCCCGCCCTTGGCGCAACAATGAGCAGTTCTTC.

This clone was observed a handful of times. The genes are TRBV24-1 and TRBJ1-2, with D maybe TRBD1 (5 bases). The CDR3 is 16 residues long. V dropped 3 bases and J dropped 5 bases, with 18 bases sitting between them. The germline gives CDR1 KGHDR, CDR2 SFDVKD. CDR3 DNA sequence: TGTGCCACCAGTGATGCGGGACGGCCCGACCTGTATGGCTACACCTTC. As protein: CATSDAGRPDLYGYTF.

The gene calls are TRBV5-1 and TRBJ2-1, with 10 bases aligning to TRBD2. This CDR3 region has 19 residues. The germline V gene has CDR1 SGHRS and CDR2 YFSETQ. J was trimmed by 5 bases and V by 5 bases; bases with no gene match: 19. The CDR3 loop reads CASSPGGGSGGHTHNEQFF. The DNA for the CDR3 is TGCGCCAGCAGTCCAGGCGGAGGTAGCGGGGGGCATACTCACAATGAGCAGTTCTTC.